The clone carrying this T cell receptor beta chain has ten or more counts. Trimming at V came to 1 base and at J to 4 bases, leaving 7 bases not matched to a gene. This CDR3 is built from 16 residues. In germline, CDR1 is SGHTA, CDR2 FQGNSA. TCRdb re-derived calls from the reads in MiXCR, one entry per CDR3 protein. The table records 400,000 or so distinct CDR3 sequences, approximately 32% of them present only once. This entry belongs to a study of T cell repertoires in cytomegalovirus infection. The sequenced sample was PBMCs. The TCR originated in a human donor in good health (CMV status not recorded). Some clones in this sample may be carry-over from other donors' samples. This sequence joins TRBV7-2 and TRBJ1-1, with TRBD1 identical over 9 bases. The CDR3 is CASSLGGLDRGTEAFF. DNA for the CDR3: TGTGCCAGCAGCTTAGGGGGCCTGGACAGGGGCACTGAAGCTTTCTTT.